This is a list of T cell receptor beta chains from one sample in a study of cytomegalovirus exposure and HLA in healthy donors. Produced via immunoSEQ multiplex PCR; TCRdb's table is partial and in-frame only. The sample yields roughly 120,000 clones, about 10% seen once. The material sequenced was PBMCs. Every receptor here comes from a man aged 25 to 40 in good health and CMV-seronegative. Each CDR3 is given without its conserved first and last residue.

v_call	j_call	cdr3_aa
TRBV5-6	TRBJ2-5	ASSLGQGALETQY
TRBV7-9	TRBJ2-7	ASSWDFNEQY
TRBV10-3	TRBJ2-1	AISGGGGSYNEQF
TRBV7-9	-	ASSRVSRQYEQY
TRBV7-7	TRBJ2-2	ASRQATGELF
TRBV5-1	TRBJ1-1	ASASLDMNTEAF
TRBV28	TRBJ2-2	ASTSGANTGELF
TRBV6-1	TRBJ1-1	ASTGRGGLATEAF
TRBV21-1	TRBJ1-4	ASSKGGGSEKLF
TRBV18	TRBJ2-2	ASSGTANTGELF
TRBV7-9	TRBJ2-1	ASSSSGGHNEQF
TRBV30	TRBJ2-3	AWTSGRTTRSTDTQY
TRBV5-1	TRBJ2-2	ASKGTSGGNTGELF
TRBV10-3	TRBJ2-5	AISIRDRGETQY
TRBV9	TRBJ2-5	ASSVVAGGPETQY
TRBV6-5	TRBJ2-5	ASSYVDRGYQETQY
TRBV18	TRBJ2-7	ASSPQTGRSSYEQY
TRBV6-5	TRBJ1-6	ASKQRTGGNSPLH
TRBV15	TRBJ2-3	ATSRKAGAADTQY
TRBV19	TRBJ2-1	ASSTLAGVNEQF
TRBV9	TRBJ2-5	ASSATSGIETQY
TRBV2	TRBJ2-2	ASTFGASANTGELF
TRBV10-1	TRBJ2-7	ASQRTGGYEQY
TRBV5-4	TRBJ2-7	ASSVLPTDSLLGEQY
TRBV29-1	TRBJ2-3	SVGLADTQY
TRBV2	TRBJ1-6	ASNVRGASPLH
TRBV19	TRBJ1-1	ASSPTGKGTEAF
TRBV7-2	TRBJ2-5	ASSAKGTSGGVETQY
TRBV27	TRBJ2-2	ASKDGTVITGELF
TRBV7-9	TRBJ2-2	ASSLSENTGELF
TRBV19	TRBJ1-1	ASSITGDTEAF
TRBV5-7	TRBJ2-6	ASSPWDRPSGANVLT
TRBV9	TRBJ2-5	ASSKTSGGGETQY
TRBV9	TRBJ2-3	ASSAGGGTDTQY
TRBV7-3	TRBJ1-4	ASSLGQGSNEKLF
TRBV7-9	TRBJ2-5	ASSLGLAQEAQY
TRBV27	TRBJ2-7	ASSLSAGAGEQY